Here is one T cell receptor (beta chain) with its context. This clone was counted a single time. This receptor's antigen is unknown. Base qualities are not recorded, but no much larger clone differs from it by a single base. These data originate in a study of shared T cell receptors in the human thymus (dated by TCRdb to the early 2020s). About the study as a whole: The study examined how self-reactive, shared T-cell receptor alpha chains are generated in the human thymus.

Receptor libraries were prepared by the immunoSEQ multiplex PCR assay. Not all clones reach the TCRdb copy of this immuneACCESS table, which keeps in-frame sequences only. Checked studies attribute under half of the gap to unresolved V genes and leave the rest unexplained. The sample profile shows 600,000 to 900,000 clones; approximately 85% of them were found once. Clones ranked in the top ten supply around 0.01% of the sample. The germline V gene gives CDR1 as SGHRS and CDR2 as YFSETQ. The CDR3, cysteine through phenylalanine, is 13 amino acids long. The kept DNA is CDR3 alone, 39 bases in frame from the first base. This sample also appeared in a second study, on human thymus T cells. The second study's paper adds: Donors were immunologically healthy infants undergoing open corrective cardiac surgery for congenital heart defects in Finland. The thymus tissue came from surgical resects taken out during corrective cardiac surgery. Both the thymic and the peripheral blood repertoires appeared to show biased V and J gene segment usage. According to the related research, thymic TCR repertoires were highly overlapping among unrelated individuals. The study described the TCR alpha and beta repertoires in about eight infant thymus samples and a handful of matching peripheral blood samples. The cohort included about 6 male and a couple of female infants, with donor ages spanning 7 to 244 days. Thymocytes were freed from the tissue by mechanical means and kept at -70 degrees C as pellets of roughly 8.5-31 million cells. Genomic DNA was extracted from frozen cell pellets with a QIAsymphony instrument. The immunoSEQ multiplex PCR assay was used to amplify the TCRB and TCRAD loci from a standardized amount of quality-controlled genomic DNA. Amplicons spanned the V(D)J region at a length sufficient to cover the CDR3 and identify V and J genes. Through the commercial immunoSEQ service, the amplicons were sequenced on an Illumina platform. Primer bias and sequencing errors were corrected as previously described, and TCRAD and TCRB definitions were based on the IMGT database. The repertoires were analysed using immunoSEQ Analyzer 3.0 and VDJTools for basic statistics, V/J segment usage, diversity estimates, rarefaction and pairwise overlap. To estimate diversity, the Chao1, ChaoE, Efron-Thisted, Shannon and inverse Simpson indices were applied, and diversity was also estimated on datasets down-sampled to the smallest sample. Repertoire overlap was determined by strict matching of CDR3 nucleotide sequence, V gene and J gene, and Jaccard-based multidimensional scaling clustering was applied. On average, thymus samples yielded hundreds of thousands of unique TCRB clonotypes, whereas blood samples yielded some 85,000.

The TCR was taken from a girl under two years old with a congenital heart defect. Donor details come from another sample of the same person, matched by shared clones. Sequencing was carried out using thymocytes. The V and J genes are TRBV5-1 and TRBJ2-5, with the D gene uncertain. The J call may be mistaken, given a closer DNA end match to TRBJ2-7. The CDR3 sequence is CASSLALYYEQYF. The DNA sequence reads TGCGCCAGCAGCTTGGCCCTTTACTACGAGCAGTACTTC.